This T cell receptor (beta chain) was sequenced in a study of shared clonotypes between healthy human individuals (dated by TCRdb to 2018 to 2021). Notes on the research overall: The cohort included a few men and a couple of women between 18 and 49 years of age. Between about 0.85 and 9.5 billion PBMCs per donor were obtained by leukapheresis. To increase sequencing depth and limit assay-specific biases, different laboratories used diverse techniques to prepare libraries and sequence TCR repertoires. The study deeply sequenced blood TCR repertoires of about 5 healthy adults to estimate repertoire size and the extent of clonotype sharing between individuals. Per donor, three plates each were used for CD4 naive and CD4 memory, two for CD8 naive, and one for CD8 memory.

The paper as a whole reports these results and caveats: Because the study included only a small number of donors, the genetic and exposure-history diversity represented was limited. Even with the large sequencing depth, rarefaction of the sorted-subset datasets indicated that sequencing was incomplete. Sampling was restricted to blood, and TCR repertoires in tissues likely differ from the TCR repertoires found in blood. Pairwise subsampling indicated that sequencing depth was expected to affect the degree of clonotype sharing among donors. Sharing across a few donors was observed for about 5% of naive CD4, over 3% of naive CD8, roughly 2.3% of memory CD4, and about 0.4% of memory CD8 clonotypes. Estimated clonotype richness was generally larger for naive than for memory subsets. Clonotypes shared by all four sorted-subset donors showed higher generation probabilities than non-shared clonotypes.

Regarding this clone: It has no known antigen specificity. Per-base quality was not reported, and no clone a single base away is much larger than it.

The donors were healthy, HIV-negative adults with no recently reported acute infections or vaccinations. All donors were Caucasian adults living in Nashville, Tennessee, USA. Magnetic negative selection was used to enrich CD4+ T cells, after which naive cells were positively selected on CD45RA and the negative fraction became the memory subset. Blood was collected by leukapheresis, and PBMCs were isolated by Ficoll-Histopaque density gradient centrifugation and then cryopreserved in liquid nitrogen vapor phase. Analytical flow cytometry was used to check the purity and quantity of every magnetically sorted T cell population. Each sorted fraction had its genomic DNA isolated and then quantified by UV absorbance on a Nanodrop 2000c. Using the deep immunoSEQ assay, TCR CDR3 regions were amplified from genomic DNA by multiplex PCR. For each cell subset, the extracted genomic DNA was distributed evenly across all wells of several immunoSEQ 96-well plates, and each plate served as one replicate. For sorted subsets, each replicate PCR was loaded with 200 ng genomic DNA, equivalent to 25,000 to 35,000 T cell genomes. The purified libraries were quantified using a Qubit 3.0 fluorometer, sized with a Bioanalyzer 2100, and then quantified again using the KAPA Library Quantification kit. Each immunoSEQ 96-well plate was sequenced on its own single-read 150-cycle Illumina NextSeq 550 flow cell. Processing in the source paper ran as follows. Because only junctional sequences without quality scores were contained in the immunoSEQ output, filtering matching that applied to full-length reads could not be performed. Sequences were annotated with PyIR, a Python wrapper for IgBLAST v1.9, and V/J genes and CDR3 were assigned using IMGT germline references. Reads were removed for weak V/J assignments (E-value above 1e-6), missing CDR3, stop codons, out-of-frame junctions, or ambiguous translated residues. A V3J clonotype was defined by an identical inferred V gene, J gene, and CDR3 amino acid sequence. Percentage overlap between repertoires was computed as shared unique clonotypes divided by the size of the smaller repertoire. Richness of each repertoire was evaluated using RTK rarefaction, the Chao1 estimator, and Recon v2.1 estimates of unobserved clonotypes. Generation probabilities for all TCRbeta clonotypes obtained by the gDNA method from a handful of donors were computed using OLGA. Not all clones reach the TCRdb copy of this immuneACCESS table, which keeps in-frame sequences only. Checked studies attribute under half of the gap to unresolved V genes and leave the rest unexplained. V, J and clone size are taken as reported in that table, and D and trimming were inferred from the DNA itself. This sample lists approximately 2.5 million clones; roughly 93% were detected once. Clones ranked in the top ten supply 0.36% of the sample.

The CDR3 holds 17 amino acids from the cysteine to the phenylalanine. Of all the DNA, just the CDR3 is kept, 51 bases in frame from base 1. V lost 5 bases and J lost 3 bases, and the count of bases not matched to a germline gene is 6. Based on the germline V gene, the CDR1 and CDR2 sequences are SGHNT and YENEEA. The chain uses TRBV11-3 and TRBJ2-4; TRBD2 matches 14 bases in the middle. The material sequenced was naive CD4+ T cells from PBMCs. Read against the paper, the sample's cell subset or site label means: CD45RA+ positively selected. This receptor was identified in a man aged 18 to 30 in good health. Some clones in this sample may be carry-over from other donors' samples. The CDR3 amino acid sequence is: CASSQTSGRDGKNIQYF. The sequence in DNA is TGTGCCAGCAGCCAGACTAGCGGGAGGGATGGCAAAAACATTCAGTACTTC.